The text below deals with one T cell receptor beta chain. The authors' processing: Amplifying reference gene primers gave estimates of nucleated cell counts. Sequencing used immunoSEQ multiplex PCR; TCRdb keeps in-frame clones, though not all of them. The V and J calls and the clone size are those of that table, but D and trimming were determined from the DNA. This sample has some 33,000 clones; roughly 90% occur once, and the top ten carry approximately 2.3%. The data belong to a study of blood T cell repertoires in COVID-19. Study in general: The United States, Italy and Spain were the sources of the acute and convalescent COVID-19 samples. T cells, B-cell-depleted T cells, or PBMCs provided the cDNA or gDNA that served as material.

The CDR3 spans 14 residues. Germline V CDR1 and CDR2: SNHLY, FYNNEI. Trimming cost V 8 bases and J 4 bases, with 15 bases left between them. This sequence was found in a human donor in a cohort sampled during active COVID-19. This rearrangement joins TRBV2 to TRBJ1-5; D possibly corresponds to TRBD1 (6 bases). Source material: peripheral blood. The CDR3 is CASGDRTANQPQHF. The CDR3 nucleotides are TGTGCCAGCGGGGATAGGACAGCGAATCAGCCCCAGCATTTT. The full variable domain, its missing parts supplied by reference TRBV2 and TRBJ1-5, is EPEVTQTPSHQVTQMGQEVILRCVPISNHLYFYWYRQILGQKVEFLVSFYNNEISEKSEIFDDQFSVERPDGSNFTLKIRSTKLEDSAMYFCASGDRTANQPQHFGDGTRLSIL.